This entry describes one T cell receptor (beta chain). The entry originates in a study of CD8 T cells in Susac syndrome. Healthy donors matched for age and sex were used as controls. RNA amounts of 0.5 to 1 ug underwent reverse transcription with random hexamers. Multiplex PCR with immunoSEQ amplified the TCR beta CDR3 across 54 Vbeta and 13 Jbeta. In TCRdb, the immunoSEQ multiplex PCR reads were re-called with MiXCR into one record per CDR3 protein. The sample shows about 140,000 distinct CDR3 sequences, less than 95% of them seen only once. This TCR derives from a human donor in good health. Sequencing was carried out using CD4+ T cells from PBMCs.

CDR3 in amino acids: CSVRNNNQPQHF. The CDR3 DNA reads TGCAGCGTTCGGAATAACAACCAGCCCCAGCATTTT. This chain links TRBV29-1 with TRBJ1-5; D gene unclear. The CDR3 spans 12 residues. Germline values: CDR1 SQVTM, CDR2 ANQGSEA. V was pared by 5 bases and J by 7 bases, with 12 bases between.